A selection of T cell receptor beta chains follows, all from one sample in a study of graft-versus-host responses after intestinal transplantation. Profiling relied on immunoSEQ multiplex PCR, and the TCRdb table lists in-frame clones only, not all of them. The sample contains 80,000 to 95,000 clones, approximately 94% of which appear only once. For these receptors, no antigen is known. The input for sequencing was unstimulated CD8+ T cells sorted from spleen or lymph node cells, taken before intestinal transplant. These receptors all stem from a human donor who received an intestinal transplant. The CDR3 runs from the conserved cysteine through the conserved F or W. Each record gives: J gene, D gene, clone size, V gene, CDR3 DNA, CDR3 protein. The D gene is left open where the match is weak. The listing skips clone size in some rows; elsewhere it reads once, few, many or a size class.

>TRBJ2-1|TRBD1|NA|TRBV25-1
TGTGCCAGCAGTCACGGGACAGTAGACAATGAGCAGTTCTTC
CASSHGTVDNEQFF
>TRBJ2-7|TRBD1|NA|TRBV9
TGTGCCAGCAGCGTAGAGGGACAGGGCTACGAGCAGTACTTC
CASSVEGQGYEQYF
>TRBJ2-7|TRBD1|NA|TRBV19
TGTGCCAGTAGTACCCTCTTGGGACAGGGTCCCTACGAGCAGTACTTC
CASSTLLGQGPYEQYF
>TRBJ2-7|NA|NA|TRBV29-1
TGCAGCGTTGAAGATAGGGGGTTGAGTCCCCCACCGGGACAACCACACTACGAGCAGTACTTC
CSVEDRGLSPPPGQPHYEQYF
>TRBJ2-5|NA|NA|TRBV6-6
TGTGCCAGCAAACAGGCACTTCAAGAGACCCAGTACTTC
CASKQALQETQYF
>TRBJ2-7|TRBD1|NA|TRBV5-4
TGTGCCAGCAGCACCGGGACAGGGGCCTACGAGCAGTACTTC
CASSTGTGAYEQYF
>TRBJ1-2|TRBD1|NA|TRBV27
TGTGCCAGCAGCCGGGACAGCAAAATCTATGGCTACACCTTC
CASSRDSKIYGYTF
>TRBJ1-2|NA|NA|TRBV11-2
TGTGCCAGCAGCATCCAGGATTCCGATGGCTACACCTTC
CASSIQDSDGYTF
>TRBJ2-3|NA|NA|TRBV5-4
TGTGCCAGCAGGGTACAGGGAGCAGATACGCAGTATTTT
CASRVQGADTQYF
>TRBJ2-7|TRBD1|NA|TRBV10-2
TGCGCCAGCAGTGAGTCGGGACAGGGGGCCGAGCAGTACTTC
CASSESGQGAEQYF
>TRBJ2-7|TRBD2|NA|TRBV11-2
TGTGCCAGCAGCTCGCCTCAGCGGGGCCCCTCCTACGAGCAGTACTTC
CASSSPQRGPSYEQYF
>TRBJ2-7|NA|NA|TRBV4-3
TGCGCCAGCAGCCAAGGTAGTTCGCCTTCCTACGAGCAGTACTTC
CASSQGSSPSYEQYF
>TRBJ1-6|NA|NA|TRBV7-9
TGTGCCAGCAGCTTAGCTACCCAGGTTAATTCACCCCTCCACTTT
CASSLATQVNSPLHF
>TRBJ1-1|NA|few|TRBV5-1
TGCGCCAGCAGCATACAGGTAAACACTGAAGCTTTCTTT
CASSIQVNTEAFF
>TRBJ2-1|TRBD1|NA|TRBV7-6
TGTGCCAGCAGCTCTCACCGGGACAGGTTTGGGGATGAGCAGTTCTTC
CASSSHRDRFGDEQFF
>TRBJ2-7|TRBD1|NA|TRBV5-8
TGTGCCAGCAGCTTAACCACAGGGGCCTACGAGCAGTACTTC
CASSLTTGAYEQYF
>TRBJ1-1|TRBD1|few|TRBV10-2
TGCGCCAGCGGGCCAGGGGGAGGCACTGAAGCTTTCTTT
CASGPGGGTEAFF
>TRBJ1-1|NA|NA|TRBV7-9
TGTGCCAGCAGCCAGAACACTGAAGCTTTCTTT
CASSQNTEAFF
>TRBJ2-1|TRBD1|once|TRBV7-6
TGTGCCAGCAGCTTGGGACAGTACAATGAGCAGTTCTTC
CASSLGQYNEQFF
>TRBJ2-1|NA|NA|TRBV27
TGTGCCAGCAGCACCGGACAGATCGACTCCTACAATGAGCAGTTCTTC
CASSTGQIDSYNEQFF
>TRBJ1-1|NA|NA|TRBV27
TGTGCCAGCAGCCCTCAATACTCAATGAACACTGAAGCTTTCTTT
CASSPQYSMNTEAFF
>TRBJ2-6|NA|NA|TRBV9
TGTGCCAGCAGCGTACCCTACAACAGGACAGCAGACTCTGGGGCCAACGTCCTGACTTTC
CASSVPYNRTADSGANVLTF
>TRBJ2-7|TRBD2|NA|TRBV27
TGTGCCAGCAGCACTGGCGGGGGCGAGCAGTACTTC
CASSTGGGEQYF
>TRBJ2-7|NA|NA|TRBV7-9
TGTGCCAGCAGCTTAGCCCACTACGAGCAGTACTTC
CASSLAHYEQYF
>TRBJ2-7|TRBD1|once|TRBV9
TGTGCCAGCAGCTTGGGACAGATATACGAGCAGTACTTC
CASSLGQIYEQYF
>TRBJ2-7|NA|NA|TRBV10-3
TGTGCCATCAGTGGTAGGGAGCCCGAGCAGTACTTC
CAISGREPEQYF
>TRBJ1-6|NA|NA|TRBV6-5
TGTGCCAGCAGACACAGGGTCCGTTGGAATTCACCCCTCCACTTT
CASRHRVRWNSPLHF
>TRBJ2-7|TRBD1|once|TRBV29-1
TGCAGCGTTGGGGCCCCGGGACAGGGAGACGAGCAGTACTTC
CSVGAPGQGDEQYF
>TRBJ2-1|NA|NA|TRBV4-3
TGCGCCAGCAGCCAAGATGAACAGGGGAGGTACAATGAGCAGTTCTTC
CASSQDEQGRYNEQFF
>TRBJ2-7|NA|once|TRBV4-3
TGCGCCAGCAGCCAAGTCCCGGGTGAGCAGTACTTC
CASSQVPGEQYF
>TRBJ1-4|TRBD1|NA|TRBV7-9
TGTGCCAGCAGCTTCGGACAGGGCATGGAAAAACTGTTTTTT
CASSFGQGMEKLFF
>TRBJ1-2|NA|NA|TRBV29-1
TGCAGCGTTAAAAGGGAGGGTCAAGATGGCTACACCTTC
CSVKREGQDGYTF
>TRBJ2-5|NA|NA|TRBV27
TGTGCCAGCAGTTTGACAGCCGAGGAGACCCAGTACTTC
CASSLTAEETQYF
>TRBJ1-6|NA|NA|TRBV27
TGTGCCAGCAGTCCCTTGGAGGGGACCAATTCACCCCTCCACTTT
CASSPLEGTNSPLHF
>TRBJ1-6|NA|NA|TRBV11-3
TGTGCCAGCAGCCTCAGGGACTATAATTCACCCCTCCACTTT
CASSLRDYNSPLHF
>TRBJ2-1|TRBD1|NA|TRBV4-3
TGCGCCAGCAGCCAAGAAAGGGGGACAGGGTTTGGGGATGAGCAGTTCTTC
CASSQERGTGFGDEQFF
>TRBJ1-2|NA|NA|TRBV7-8
TGTGCCAGCAGCTTAACAGTCACAGGGCAAAACTATGGCTACACCTTC
CASSLTVTGQNYGYTF
>TRBJ2-7|TRBD1|NA|TRBV13
TGTGCCAGCAGCTCCAAAACCGGGGGACAGGGTATCTTCGAGCAGTACTTC
CASSSKTGGQGIFEQYF
>TRBJ2-3|TRBD2|NA|TRBV5-4
TGTGCCAGCAGCTCAGCGGGGGGCTCCACAGATACGCAGTATTTT
CASSSAGGSTDTQYF
>TRBJ2-5|NA|NA|TRBV5-6
TGTGCCAGCAGCTCTTCCCTTAAAGAGACCCAGTACTTC
CASSSSLKETQYF
>TRBJ1-1|NA|NA|TRBV5-4
TGTGCCAGCAGCTTGTCCTTTAACACTGAAGCTTTCTTT
CASSLSFNTEAFF
>TRBJ1-3|NA|NA|TRBV12-5
TGTGCTAGTGGTTTGGTAAGCCCTACAGGGAGCTCTGGAAACACCATATATTTT
CASGLVSPTGSSGNTIYF
>TRBJ2-7|NA|NA|TRBV19
TGTGCCAGTAGTTTGTCTCTAGTCTACGAGCAGTACTTC
CASSLSLVYEQYF
>TRBJ2-7|TRBD1|NA|TRBV7-9
TGTGCCAGCAGCTTAACGACAGGGTTACCCTCCTACGAGCAGTACTTC
CASSLTTGLPSYEQYF
>TRBJ1-2|TRBD1|NA|TRBV5-4
TGTGCCAGCAGCTTTAAAGCGATGGGACAGGCGTATGGCTACACCTTC
CASSFKAMGQAYGYTF
>TRBJ2-7|NA|NA|TRBV6-5
TGTGCCAGCACCTTTGGACTTGCCTACGAGCAGTACTTC
CASTFGLAYEQYF
>TRBJ2-3|TRBD2|NA|TRBV7-8
TGTGCCAGCAGCTCGTTGAGCGGGGTCTCAGATACGCAGTATTTT
CASSSLSGVSDTQYF